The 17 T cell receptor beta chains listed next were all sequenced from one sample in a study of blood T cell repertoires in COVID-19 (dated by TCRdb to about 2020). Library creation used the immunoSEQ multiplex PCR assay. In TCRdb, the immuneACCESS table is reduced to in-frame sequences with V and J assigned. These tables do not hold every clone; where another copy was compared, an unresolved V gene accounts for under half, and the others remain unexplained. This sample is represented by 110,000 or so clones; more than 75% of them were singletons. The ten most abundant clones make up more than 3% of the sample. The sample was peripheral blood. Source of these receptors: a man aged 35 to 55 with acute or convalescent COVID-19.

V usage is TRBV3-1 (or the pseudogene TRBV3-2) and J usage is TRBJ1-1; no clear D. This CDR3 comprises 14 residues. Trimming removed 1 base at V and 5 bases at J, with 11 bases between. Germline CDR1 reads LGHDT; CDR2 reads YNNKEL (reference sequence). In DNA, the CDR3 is TGTGCCAGCAGCCAAGGTGGTGGAGGGACTGAAGCTTTCTTT. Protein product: CASSQGGGGTEAFF.

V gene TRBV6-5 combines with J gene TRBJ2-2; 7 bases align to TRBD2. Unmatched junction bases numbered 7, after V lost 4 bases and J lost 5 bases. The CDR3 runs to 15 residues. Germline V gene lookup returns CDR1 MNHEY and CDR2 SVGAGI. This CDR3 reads CASSSTGGFTGELFF. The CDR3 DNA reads TGTGCCAGCAGTTCGACCGGGGGGTTTACCGGGGAGCTGTTTTTT.

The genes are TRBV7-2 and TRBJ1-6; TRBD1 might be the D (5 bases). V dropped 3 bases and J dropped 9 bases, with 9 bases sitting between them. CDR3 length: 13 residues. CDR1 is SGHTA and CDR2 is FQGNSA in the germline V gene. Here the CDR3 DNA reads TGTGCCAGCAGCTTCAGGGATGGTTCACCCCTCCACTTT. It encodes CASSFRDGSPLHF.

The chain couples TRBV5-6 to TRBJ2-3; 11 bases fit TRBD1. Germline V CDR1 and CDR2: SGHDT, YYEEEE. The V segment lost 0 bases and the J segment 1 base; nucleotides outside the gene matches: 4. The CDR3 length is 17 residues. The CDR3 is CASSLVDRGQGTDTQYF. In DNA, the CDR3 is TGTGCCAGCAGCTTGGTGGACAGGGGGCAGGGCACAGATACGCAGTATTTT.

CDR3 nucleotide sequence: TGTGCCTGGAGTGTAGAGGCCCAGCTCGGCTACACCTTC. It encodes CAWSVEAQLGYTF. V and J are TRBV30 and TRBJ1-2; D gene unclear. Germline CDR1 and CDR2: GTSNPN and SVGIG (reference sequence). V was pared by 0 bases and J by 8 bases, with 13 bases between. The CDR3 is 13 residues long.

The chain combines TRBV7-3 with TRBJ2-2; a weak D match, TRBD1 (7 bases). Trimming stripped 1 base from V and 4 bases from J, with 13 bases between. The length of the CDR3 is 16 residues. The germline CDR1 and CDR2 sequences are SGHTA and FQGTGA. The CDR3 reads CASSLRAGGTTGELFF. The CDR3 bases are TGTGCCAGCAGCTTAAGGGCAGGGGGGACCACCGGGGAGCTGTTTTTT. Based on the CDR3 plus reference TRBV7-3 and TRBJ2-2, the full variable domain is GAGVSQTPSNKVTEKGKYVELRCDPISGHTALYWYRQSLGQGPEFLIYFQGTGAADDSGLPNDRFFAVRPEGSVSTLKIQRTERGDSAVYLCASSLRAGGTTGELFFGEGSRLTVL.

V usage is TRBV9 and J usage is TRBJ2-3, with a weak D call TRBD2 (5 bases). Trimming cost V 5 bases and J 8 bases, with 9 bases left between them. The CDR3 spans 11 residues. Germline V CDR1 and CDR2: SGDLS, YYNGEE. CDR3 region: CASSAGGTQYF. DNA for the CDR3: TGTGCCAGCAGTGCGGGCGGTACGCAGTATTTT.

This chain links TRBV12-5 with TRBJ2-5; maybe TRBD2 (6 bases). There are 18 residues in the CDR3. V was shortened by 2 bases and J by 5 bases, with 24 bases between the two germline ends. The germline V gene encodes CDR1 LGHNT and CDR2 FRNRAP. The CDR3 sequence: CASGLRPADSPRGETQYF. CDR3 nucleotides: TGTGCTAGTGGTTTGAGGCCCGCGGACTCCCCACGGGGGGAGACCCAGTACTTC.

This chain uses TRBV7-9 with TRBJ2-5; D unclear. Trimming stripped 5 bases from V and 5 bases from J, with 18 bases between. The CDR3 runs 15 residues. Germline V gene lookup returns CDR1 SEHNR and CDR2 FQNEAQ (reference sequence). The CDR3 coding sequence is TGTGCCAGCAGCACCCCTTTATCCCCCGGGGAGACCCAGTACTTC. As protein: CASSTPLSPGETQYF.

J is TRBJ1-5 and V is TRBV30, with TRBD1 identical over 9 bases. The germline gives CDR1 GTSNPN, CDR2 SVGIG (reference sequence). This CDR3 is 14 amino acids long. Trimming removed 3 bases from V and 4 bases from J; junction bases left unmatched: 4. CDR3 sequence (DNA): TGTGCCTGGAGCGGGACAGGGAAGAATCAGCCCCAGCATTTT. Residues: CAWSGTGKNQPQHF.

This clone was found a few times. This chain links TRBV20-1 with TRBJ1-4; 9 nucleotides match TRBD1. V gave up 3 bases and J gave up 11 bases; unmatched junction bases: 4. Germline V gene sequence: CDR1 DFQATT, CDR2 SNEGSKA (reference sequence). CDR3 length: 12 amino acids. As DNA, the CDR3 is TGCAGTGCTAGTTACAGGGGGCAGAAACTGTTTTTT. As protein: CSASYRGQKLFF.

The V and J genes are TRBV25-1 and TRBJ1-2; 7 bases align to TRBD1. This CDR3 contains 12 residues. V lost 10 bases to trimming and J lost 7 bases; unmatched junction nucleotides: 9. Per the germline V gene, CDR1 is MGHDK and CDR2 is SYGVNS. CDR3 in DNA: TGTGCCACTTCCAGGGGGAGATCTGGCTACACCTTC. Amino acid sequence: CATSRGRSGYTF.

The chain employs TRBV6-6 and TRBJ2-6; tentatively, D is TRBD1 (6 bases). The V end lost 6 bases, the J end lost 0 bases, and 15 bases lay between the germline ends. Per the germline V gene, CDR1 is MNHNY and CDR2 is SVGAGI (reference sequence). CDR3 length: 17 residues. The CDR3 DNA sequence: TGTGCCAGCAGCCGACAGGCCACTGCCTCTGGGGCCAACGTCCTGACTTTC. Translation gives CASSRQATASGANVLTF.

The CDR3: CATSDSGWDYGYTF. For the CDR3, the DNA is TGTGCCACCAGTGACTCAGGGTGGGACTATGGCTACACCTTC. The chain uses TRBV24-1 and TRBJ1-2; D may be TRBD1 (5 bases). Trimming removed 4 bases at V and 3 bases at J, with 11 bases between. Germline values: CDR1 KGHDR, CDR2 SFDVKD. The CDR3 sequence is 14 residues long.

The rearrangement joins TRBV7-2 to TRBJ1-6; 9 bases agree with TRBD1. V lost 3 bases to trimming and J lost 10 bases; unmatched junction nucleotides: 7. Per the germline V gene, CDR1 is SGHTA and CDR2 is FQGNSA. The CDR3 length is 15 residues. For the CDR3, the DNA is TGTGCCAGCAGCTTGGGACAGGGTGTGAGCTCACCCCTCCACTTT. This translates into CASSLGQGVSSPLHF.

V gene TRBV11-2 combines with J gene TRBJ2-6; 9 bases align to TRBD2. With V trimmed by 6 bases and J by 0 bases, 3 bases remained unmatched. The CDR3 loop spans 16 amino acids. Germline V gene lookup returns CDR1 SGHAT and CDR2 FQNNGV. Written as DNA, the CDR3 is TGTGCCAGCAGGAGGACTAGCGCCTCTGGGGCCAACGTCCTGACTTTC. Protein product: CASRRTSASGANVLTF.

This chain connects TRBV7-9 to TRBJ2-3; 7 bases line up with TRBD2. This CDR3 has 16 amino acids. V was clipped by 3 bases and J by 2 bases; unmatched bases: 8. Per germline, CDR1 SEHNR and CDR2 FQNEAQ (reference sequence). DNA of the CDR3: TGTGCCAGCAGCTTCCCCCCCGGGGACTACACAGATACGCAGTATTTT. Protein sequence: CASSFPPGDYTDTQYF.